This is a list of T cell receptor beta chains from one sample in a study of blood T cells in healthy people across ages. Using its own MiXCR run on the 5' RACE reads, TCRdb lists one record per CDR3 protein. The sample gives some 690,000 distinct CDR3 sequences, about a fifth of which show up once; approximately 20% is in the top ten. The sequenced sample consisted of blood. The receptors come from a man in his 70s in good health. Each CDR3 is given with its conserved first and last residue. The D gene is left open where the match is weak. Only some rows state a clone size, as once, few, many or a class for expanded clones.

clone_size j_call d_call v_call cdr3_aa cdr3_nt
NA TRBJ2-1 TRBD2 TRBV12-3/TRBV12-4 CASSLLAGASEQFF TGTGCCAGCAGTTTATTAGCGGGAGCATCGGAGCAGTTCTTC
NA TRBJ1-4 NA TRBV6-5 CASSYSMTRHATNEKLFF TGTGCCAGCAGTTACTCGATGACCCGGCATGCAACTAATGAAAAACTGTTTTTT
few TRBJ2-7 NA TRBV20-1 CSARDPRASYEQYF TGCAGTGCTAGAGATCCCAGGGCCTCCTACGAGCAGTACTTC
NA TRBJ2-3 TRBD2 TRBV29-1 CSVEEVAGGTQYF TGCAGCGTTGAAGAGGTAGCGGGAGGCACGCAGTATTTT
NA TRBJ2-6 NA TRBV2 CASLRQTGANVLTF TGTGCCAGCCTCAGACAGACTGGGGCCAACGTCCTGACTTTC
few TRBJ2-3 NA TRBV5-4 CASSLEWAGTDTQYF TGTGCCAGCAGCTTGGAGTGGGCGGGAACAGATACGCAGTATTTT
NA TRBJ1-1 NA TRBV18 CASSPRTALMTEAFF TGTGCCAGCTCACCCCGGACAGCGCTGATGACTGAAGCTTTCTTT
NA TRBJ2-1 NA TRBV6-5 CASSYGKNNEQLF TGTGCCAGCAGTTACGGGAAAAACAATGAGCAGCTCTTC
once TRBJ1-4 NA TRBV6-5 CASSYSGMLEKLFF TGTGCCAGCAGTTACTCTGGGATGCTTGAAAAACTGTTTTTT
many TRBJ2-1 TRBD2 TRBV11-2 CASSRTSGGPRSYNEQFF TGTGCCAGCAGCCGGACTAGCGGGGGGCCCCGCTCCTACAATGAGCAGTTCTTC
few TRBJ2-7 NA TRBV21-1 CATKMGQSYEQYF TGTGCCACCAAAATGGGGCAGTCCTACGAGCAGTACTTC
NA TRBJ1-2 NA TRBV20-1 CSARYPGRFYGYTF TGCAGTGCTAGATACCCGGGACGGTTCTATGGCTACACCTTC
many TRBJ2-4 TRBD1 TRBV6-1 CASSDRDRRRGVLAKNIQYF TGTGCCAGCAGTGACCGGGACAGGAGGAGGGGGGTACTAGCCAAAAACATTCAGTACTTC
NA TRBJ2-1 TRBD1 TRBV3-1 CASSYKDRGYEQFF TGTGCCAGCAGCTACAAGGACAGGGGTTATGAGCAGTTCTTC
NA TRBJ2-7 NA TRBV3-1 CASRETGKSEQYF TGTGCCAGCCGGGAGACAGGGAAGTCCGAGCAGTACTTC
many TRBJ2-5 NA TRBV18 CASSPLETQYF TGTGCCAGCAGTCCCTTAGAGACCCAGTACTTC
NA TRBJ2-3 NA TRBV2 CASRGTFLATQYF TGTGCCTCCCGAGGGACTTTTTTGGCTACGCAGTATTTT
NA TRBJ1-1 NA TRBV20-1 CSARAAAGPAFF TGCAGTGCTAGAGCTGCGGCGGGCCCCGCTTTCTTT
few TRBJ1-1 NA TRBV29-1 CSILNTEAFF TGCAGCATACTGAACACTGAAGCTTTCTTT
NA TRBJ2-1 TRBD2 TRBV18 CASSPTTSGNEQFF TGTGCCAGCTCACCAACGACTAGCGGGAATGAGCAGTTCTTC
NA TRBJ1-1 TRBD1 TRBV29-1 CSVEGTGGGDTEAFF TGCAGCGTTGAGGGGACAGGGGGCGGAGACACTGAAGCTTTCTTT
few TRBJ1-2 NA TRBV12-3/TRBV12-4 CASTPRGNYGYTF TGTGCCAGCACCCCCCGGGGGAACTATGGCTACACCTTC
NA TRBJ2-2 NA TRBV3-1 CASRGGNTGELFF TGTGCCAGCAGGGGCGGGAACACCGGGGAGCTGTTTTTT
few TRBJ1-1 TRBD1 TRBV29-1 CSVVIRGANTEAFF TGCAGCGTTGTCATCAGGGGGGCTAACACTGAAGCTTTCTTT
NA TRBJ2-3 TRBD2 TRBV7-2 CASSRGTSGGSTQYF TGTGCCAGCAGCCGAGGGACTAGCGGGGGAAGCACGCAGTATTTT
NA TRBJ2-1 NA TRBV5-1 CASSRIGTVECNEQFF TGCGCCAGCAGCCGTATCGGGACGGTGGAATGCAATGAGCAGTTCTTC
NA TRBJ1-2 NA TRBV2 CASSESGAYGYTF TGTGCCAGCAGTGAGAGCGGAGCCTATGGCTACACCTTC
NA TRBJ1-5 TRBD1 TRBV10-2 CATRQGNSNQPQHF TGCGCCACCCGACAGGGGAATAGCAATCAGCCCCAGCATTTT
NA TRBJ1-2 NA TRBV7-8 CASSLEGVIGYTF TGTGCCAGCAGCTTAGAGGGAGTCATTGGCTACACCTTC
few TRBJ1-2 TRBD1 TRBV28 CASRNSGQYYGYTF TGTGCCAGCAGAAATTCGGGACAGTACTATGGCTACACCTTC
NA TRBJ1-1 TRBD1 TRBV4-1 CASSPSSGTGVWGTEAFF TGCGCCAGCAGCCCCTCCTCCGGGACAGGGGTCTGGGGCACTGAAGCTTTCTTT
few TRBJ2-7 NA TRBV3-1 CASSQEGTYEQYF TGTGCCAGCAGCCAAGAGGGTACATACGAGCAGTACTTC
few TRBJ1-1 NA TRBV28 CASSSSRAEAFF TGTGCCAGCAGTTCTAGTAGGGCTGAAGCTTTCTTT
NA TRBJ2-5 TRBD2 TRBV11-2 CASSFLAGGPQTQYF TGTGCCAGCAGCTTCTTAGCGGGGGGGCCTCAGACCCAGTACTTC
few TRBJ2-3 NA TRBV29-1 CSVGRADTQYF TGCAGCGTTGGAAGGGCAGATACGCAGTATTTT
NA TRBJ2-3 NA TRBV12-3/TRBV12-4 CASTSRGGETDTQYF TGTGCCAGCACTTCTCGGGGCGGGGAGACAGATACGCAGTATTTT
few TRBJ2-5 TRBD2 TRBV29-1 CSVDGLAGARRETQYF TGCAGCGTCGACGGACTAGCGGGGGCTCGGAGGGAGACCCAGTACTTC
NA TRBJ1-1 NA TRBV29-1 CSVPWGNTEAFF TGCAGCGTACCTTGGGGGAACACTGAAGCTTTCTTT
many TRBJ1-1 TRBD1 TRBV11-1 CASSLTGRNTEAFF TGTGCCAGCAGCTTGACAGGGCGGAACACTGAAGCTTTCTTT
few TRBJ1-1 NA TRBV20-1 CSAQTGEAFF TGCAGTGCTCAGACAGGTGAAGCTTTCTTT
many TRBJ2-1 TRBD2 TRBV12-3/TRBV12-4 CASSFGLAGGYNEQFF TGTGCCAGCAGTTTCGGACTAGCGGGGGGGTACAATGAGCAGTTCTTC
NA TRBJ2-7 NA TRBV12-3/TRBV12-4 CASSLKHYYEQYF TGTGCCAGCAGTTTGAAGCATTACTACGAGCAGTACTTC
few TRBJ2-1 NA TRBV6-6 CASSPYLEGGEQFF TGTGCCAGCAGCCCCTACCTCGAAGGGGGAGAGCAGTTCTTC
many TRBJ2-3 NA TRBV7-2 CASSLARNTDTQYF TGTGCCAGCAGCTTAGCGAGGAACACAGATACGCAGTATTTT
few TRBJ2-1 NA TRBV27 CACSFRVNVEQFF TGTGCCTGCAGTTTTCGGGTTAATGTTGAGCAGTTCTTC
NA TRBJ2-2 NA TRBV30 CAWRRTRNTGELFF TGTGCCTGGAGGCGGACAAGGAACACCGGGGAGCTGTTTTTT
NA TRBJ1-4 NA TRBV12-3/TRBV12-4 CASSFGPGPRDEKLFF TGTGCCAGCAGTTTTGGGCCGGGCCCTCGCGATGAAAAACTGTTTTTT
NA TRBJ2-3 TRBD2 TRBV7-3 CASSPLAGGGTDTQYF TGTGCCAGCAGCCCCTTAGCGGGTGGGGGCACAGATACGCAGTATTTT